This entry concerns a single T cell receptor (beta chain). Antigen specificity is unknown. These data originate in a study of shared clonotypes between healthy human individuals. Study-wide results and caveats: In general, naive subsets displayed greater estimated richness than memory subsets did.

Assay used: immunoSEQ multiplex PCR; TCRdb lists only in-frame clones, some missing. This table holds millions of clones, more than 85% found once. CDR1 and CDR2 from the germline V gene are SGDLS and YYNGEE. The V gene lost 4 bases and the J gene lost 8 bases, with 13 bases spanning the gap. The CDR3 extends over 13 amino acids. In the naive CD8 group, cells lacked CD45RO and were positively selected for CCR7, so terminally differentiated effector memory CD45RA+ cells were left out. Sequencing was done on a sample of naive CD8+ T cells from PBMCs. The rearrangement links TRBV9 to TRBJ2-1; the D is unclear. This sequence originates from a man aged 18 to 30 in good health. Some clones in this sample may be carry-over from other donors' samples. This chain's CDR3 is CASSPSGGHEQFF. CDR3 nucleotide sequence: TGTGCCAGCAGCCCTTCCGGCGGCCATGAGCAGTTCTTC.